This T cell receptor beta chain was recovered during a study of type 1 and type 2 diabetes patients. Turning to the study itself: Donors were type 1 diabetes, type 2 diabetes, or nondiabetic controls.

Broader study findings: Some T1D-only expanded clones might appear in more T2D or control samples. Groups were not age- or gender-matched, which may bias interpretation.

Per the germline V gene, CDR1 is GTSNPN and CDR2 is SVGIG (reference sequence). CDR3 length: 13 residues. V shed 2 bases and J 5 bases; nucleotides not matched to a gene: 6. This clonotype was recorded a few times. Its antigen is undetermined. Amplification started from genomic DNA. Multiplex PCR with 30 forward and 13 reverse primers amplified the TCR beta CDR3. TCRdb analysed the multiplex PCR reads with MiXCR anew, one entry per CDR3 protein. The sample yields around 300,000 distinct CDR3 sequences, approximately 45% seen once. The sequencing input was peripheral blood mononuclear cells (PBMCs). The chain is built from TRBV30 and TRBJ2-7, with 7 positions matching TRBD1. The clonotype comes from a man younger than 30 with type 2 diabetes. Here the CDR3 DNA reads TGTGCCTGGAGTAAACAGGGGTTCGACGAGCAGTACTTC. Its protein is CAWSKQGFDEQYF.